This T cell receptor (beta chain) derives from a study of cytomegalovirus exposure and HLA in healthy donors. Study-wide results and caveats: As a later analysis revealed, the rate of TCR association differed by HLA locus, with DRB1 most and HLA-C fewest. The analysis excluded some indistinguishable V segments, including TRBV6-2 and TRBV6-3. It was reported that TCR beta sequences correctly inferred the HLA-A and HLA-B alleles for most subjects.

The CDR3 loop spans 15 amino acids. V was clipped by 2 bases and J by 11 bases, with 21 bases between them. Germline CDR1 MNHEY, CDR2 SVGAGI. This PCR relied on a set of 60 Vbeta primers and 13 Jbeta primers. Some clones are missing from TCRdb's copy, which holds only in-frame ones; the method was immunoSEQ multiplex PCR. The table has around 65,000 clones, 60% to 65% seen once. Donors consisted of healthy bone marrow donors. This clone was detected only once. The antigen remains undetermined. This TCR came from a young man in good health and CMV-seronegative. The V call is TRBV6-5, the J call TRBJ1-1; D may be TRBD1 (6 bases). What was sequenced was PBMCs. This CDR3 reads CASSYQAFQGPEAFF. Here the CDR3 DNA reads TGTGCCAGCAGTTACCAAGCCTTTCAGGGGCCCGAGGCTTTCTTT.